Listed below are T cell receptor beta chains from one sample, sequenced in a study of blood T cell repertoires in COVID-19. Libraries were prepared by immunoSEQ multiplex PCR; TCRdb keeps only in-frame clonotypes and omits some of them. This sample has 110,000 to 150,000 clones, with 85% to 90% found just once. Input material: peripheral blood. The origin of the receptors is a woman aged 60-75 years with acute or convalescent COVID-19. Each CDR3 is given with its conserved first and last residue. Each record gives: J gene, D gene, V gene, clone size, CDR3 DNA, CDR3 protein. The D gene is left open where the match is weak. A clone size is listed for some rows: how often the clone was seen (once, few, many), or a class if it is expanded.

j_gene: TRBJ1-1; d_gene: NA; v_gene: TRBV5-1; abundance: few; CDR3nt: TGCGCCAGCAGCTTCGGGACAAGGACTGAAGCTTTCTTT; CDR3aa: CASSFGTRTEAFF
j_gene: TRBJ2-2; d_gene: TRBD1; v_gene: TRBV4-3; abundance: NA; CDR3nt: TGCGCCAGCAGCTACGGGACAGCGGTCACCGGGGAGCTGTTTTTT; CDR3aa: CASSYGTAVTGELFF
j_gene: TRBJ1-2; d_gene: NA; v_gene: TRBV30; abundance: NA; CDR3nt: TGTGCCTGGAGTTTCACTGATAACTATGGCTACACCTTC; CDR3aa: CAWSFTDNYGYTF
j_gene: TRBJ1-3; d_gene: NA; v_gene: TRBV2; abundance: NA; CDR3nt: TGTGCCAGCAGGACAGGTTTCTCTGGAAACACCATATATTTT; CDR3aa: CASRTGFSGNTIYF
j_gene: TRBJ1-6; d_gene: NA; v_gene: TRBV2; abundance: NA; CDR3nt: TGTGCCAGCAGGAGGACGGGAGATGGGGGACCCCTCCACTTT; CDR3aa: CASRRTGDGGPLHF
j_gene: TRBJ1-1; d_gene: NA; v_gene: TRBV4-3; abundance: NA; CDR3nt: TGCGCCAGCAGCCAGAGGGACTTCCTAGGATACATGAACACTGAAGCTTTCTTT; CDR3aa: CASSQRDFLGYMNTEAFF
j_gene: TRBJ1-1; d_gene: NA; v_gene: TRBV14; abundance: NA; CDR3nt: TGTGCCAGCAGCCAAGATATATGGGGGAGGACTGAAGCTTTCTTT; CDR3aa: CASSQDIWGRTEAFF
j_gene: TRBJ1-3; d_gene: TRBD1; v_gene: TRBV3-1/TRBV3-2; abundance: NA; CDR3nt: TGTGCCAGCAGCCAAGATGACAGGGTAAACACCATATATTTT; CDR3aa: CASSQDDRVNTIYF
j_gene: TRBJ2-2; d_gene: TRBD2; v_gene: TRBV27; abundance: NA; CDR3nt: TGTGCCAGCAGTAACGGACTAGCGGGGGGCACGAACACCGGGGAGCTGTTTTTT; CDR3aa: CASSNGLAGGTNTGELFF
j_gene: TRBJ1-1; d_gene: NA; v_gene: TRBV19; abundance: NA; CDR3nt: TGTGCCAGTAGTAATCGGCGGGGGCGCATCACTGAAGCTTTCTTT; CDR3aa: CASSNRRGRITEAFF
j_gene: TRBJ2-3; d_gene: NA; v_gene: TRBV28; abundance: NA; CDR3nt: TGTGCCAGCAGCCGAGGGGGTAATCGGGCAGATACGCAGTATTTT; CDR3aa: CASSRGGNRADTQYF
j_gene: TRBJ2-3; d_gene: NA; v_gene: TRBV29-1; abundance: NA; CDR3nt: TGCAGCGTTGAACGGGGGACTAGCACAGATACGCAGTATTTT; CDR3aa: CSVERGTSTDTQYF
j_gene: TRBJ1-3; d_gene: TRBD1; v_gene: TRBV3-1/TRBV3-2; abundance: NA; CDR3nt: TGTGCCAGCAGTCCCGGGACAGGGGGCAGTATGAACACCATATATTTT; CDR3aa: CASSPGTGGSMNTIYF
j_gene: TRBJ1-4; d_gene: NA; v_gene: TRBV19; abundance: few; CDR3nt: TGTGCCAGTGGAACAGGCCCAACTAATGAAAAACTGTTTTTT; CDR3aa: CASGTGPTNEKLFF
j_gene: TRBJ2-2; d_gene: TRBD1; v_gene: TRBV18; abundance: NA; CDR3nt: TGTGCCAGCTCAACTGGGGACAGGACCGCCGGGGAGCTGTTTTTT; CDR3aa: CASSTGDRTAGELFF
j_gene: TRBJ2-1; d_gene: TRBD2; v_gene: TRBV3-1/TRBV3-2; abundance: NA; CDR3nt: TGTGCCAGCAGCCAAGGACTAGCGGGGGAAGCCTACAATGAGCAGTTCTTC; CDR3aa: CASSQGLAGEAYNEQFF
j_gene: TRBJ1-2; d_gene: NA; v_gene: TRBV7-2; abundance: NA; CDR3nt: TGTGCCAGCAGCCGCCCCCTTACTACAGGGTCTTATGGCTACACCTTC; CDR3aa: CASSRPLTTGSYGYTF
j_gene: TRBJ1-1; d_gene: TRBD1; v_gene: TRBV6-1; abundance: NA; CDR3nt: TGTGCCAGCAGTGAAGCCTACAGGGGTCCTGAAGCTTTCTTT; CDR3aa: CASSEAYRGPEAFF
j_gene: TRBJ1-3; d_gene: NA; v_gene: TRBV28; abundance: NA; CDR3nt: TGTGCCAGCAGTCCCTTGGGCCTCGGTGGAAACACCATATATTTT; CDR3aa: CASSPLGLGGNTIYF
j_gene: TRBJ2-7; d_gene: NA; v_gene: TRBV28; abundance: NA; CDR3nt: TGTGCCAGCCATCCTTTTAGTCTCCTTCAGGGTGTTAAGTACGAGCAGTACTTC; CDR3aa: CASHPFSLLQGVKYEQYF
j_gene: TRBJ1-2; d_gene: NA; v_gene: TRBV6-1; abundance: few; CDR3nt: TGTGCCAGCAGTGAATTTGCAGGTCTCCGGGGCTACACCTTC; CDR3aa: CASSEFAGLRGYTF
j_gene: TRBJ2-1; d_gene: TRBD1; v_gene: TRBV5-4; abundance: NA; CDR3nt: TGTGCCAGCAGCTCGGGACAGGGGACCTACAATGAGCAGTTCTTC; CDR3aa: CASSSGQGTYNEQFF
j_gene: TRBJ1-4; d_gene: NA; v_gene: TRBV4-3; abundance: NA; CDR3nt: TGCGCCAGCAGCCAAGATTCAGGGGTAGCTAATGAAAAACTGTTTTTT; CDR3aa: CASSQDSGVANEKLFF
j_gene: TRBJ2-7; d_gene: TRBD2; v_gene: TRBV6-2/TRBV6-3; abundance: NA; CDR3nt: TGTGCCAGCAGTTTCAAACGACTAGCGGGGAGCTCCTACGAGCAGTACTTC; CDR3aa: CASSFKRLAGSSYEQYF
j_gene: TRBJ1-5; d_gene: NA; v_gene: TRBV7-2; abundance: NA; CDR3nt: TGTGCCAGCAGCTTAGCTATCAATCAGCCCCAGCATTTT; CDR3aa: CASSLAINQPQHF
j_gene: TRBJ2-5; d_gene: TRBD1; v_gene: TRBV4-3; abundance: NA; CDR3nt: TGCGCCAGCAGCCAGGGACAGGGGGGGGAGACCCAGTACTTC; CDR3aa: CASSQGQGGETQYF
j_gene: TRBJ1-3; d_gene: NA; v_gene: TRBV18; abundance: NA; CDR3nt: TGTGCCAGCTCACTGTACCGCGGTAGTGGCTCTGGAAACACCATATATTTT; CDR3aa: CASSLYRGSGSGNTIYF
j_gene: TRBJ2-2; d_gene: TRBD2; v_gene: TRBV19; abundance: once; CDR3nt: TGTGCCAGTAGTACCCGTCTCCGGACTAGGAACACCGGGGAGCTGTTTTTT; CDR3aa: CASSTRLRTRNTGELFF
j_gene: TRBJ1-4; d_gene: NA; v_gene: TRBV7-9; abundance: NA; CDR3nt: TGTGCCAGCAGCACTACTCTCCTGGCAACTAATGAAAAACTGTTTTTT; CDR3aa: CASSTTLLATNEKLFF
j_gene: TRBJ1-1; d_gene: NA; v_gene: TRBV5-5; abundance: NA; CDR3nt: TGTGCCAGCAGCTTTCAGGGGAACACTGAAGCTTTCTTT; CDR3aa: CASSFQGNTEAFF
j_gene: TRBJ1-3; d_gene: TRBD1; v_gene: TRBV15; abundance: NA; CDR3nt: TGTGCCACCAGCAATCGACAGGGTTCTGGAAACACCATATATTTT; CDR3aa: CATSNRQGSGNTIYF
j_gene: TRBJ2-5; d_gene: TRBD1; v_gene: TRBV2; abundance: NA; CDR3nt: TGTGCCAGCAGGACAGGGGAAGAGACCCAGTACTTC; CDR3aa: CASRTGEETQYF
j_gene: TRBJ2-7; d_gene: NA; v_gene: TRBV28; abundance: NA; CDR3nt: TGTGCCAGCAGTTTCTTCGGCAGGACACCCTACGAGCAGTACTTC; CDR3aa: CASSFFGRTPYEQYF
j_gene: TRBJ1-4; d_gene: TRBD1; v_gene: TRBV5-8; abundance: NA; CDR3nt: TGTGCCAGCAGCTTGACGCCAGGGGGAGGTGAAAAACTGTTTTTT; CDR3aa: CASSLTPGGGEKLFF
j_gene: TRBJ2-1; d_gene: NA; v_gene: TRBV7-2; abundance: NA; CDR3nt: TGTGCCAGCACCCCTTTGGCTGAGCAGTTCTTC; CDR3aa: CASTPLAEQFF